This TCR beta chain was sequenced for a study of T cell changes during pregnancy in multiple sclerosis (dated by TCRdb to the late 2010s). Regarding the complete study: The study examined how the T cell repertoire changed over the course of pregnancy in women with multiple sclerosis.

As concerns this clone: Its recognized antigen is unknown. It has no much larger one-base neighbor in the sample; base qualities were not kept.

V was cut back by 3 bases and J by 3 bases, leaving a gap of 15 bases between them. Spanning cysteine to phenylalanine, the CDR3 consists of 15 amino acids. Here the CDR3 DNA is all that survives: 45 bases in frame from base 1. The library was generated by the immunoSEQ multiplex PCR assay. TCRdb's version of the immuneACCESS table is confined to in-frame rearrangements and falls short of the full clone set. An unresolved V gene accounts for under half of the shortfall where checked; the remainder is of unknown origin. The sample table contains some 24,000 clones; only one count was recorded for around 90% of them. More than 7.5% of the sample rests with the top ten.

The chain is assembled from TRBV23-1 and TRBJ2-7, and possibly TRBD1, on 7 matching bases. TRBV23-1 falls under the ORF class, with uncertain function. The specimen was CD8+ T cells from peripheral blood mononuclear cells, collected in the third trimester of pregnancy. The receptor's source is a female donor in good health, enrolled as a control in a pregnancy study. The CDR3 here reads CASSHLAGGGYEQYF. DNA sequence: TGCGCCAGCAGTCACCTCGCAGGGGGAGGCTACGAGCAGTACTTC.